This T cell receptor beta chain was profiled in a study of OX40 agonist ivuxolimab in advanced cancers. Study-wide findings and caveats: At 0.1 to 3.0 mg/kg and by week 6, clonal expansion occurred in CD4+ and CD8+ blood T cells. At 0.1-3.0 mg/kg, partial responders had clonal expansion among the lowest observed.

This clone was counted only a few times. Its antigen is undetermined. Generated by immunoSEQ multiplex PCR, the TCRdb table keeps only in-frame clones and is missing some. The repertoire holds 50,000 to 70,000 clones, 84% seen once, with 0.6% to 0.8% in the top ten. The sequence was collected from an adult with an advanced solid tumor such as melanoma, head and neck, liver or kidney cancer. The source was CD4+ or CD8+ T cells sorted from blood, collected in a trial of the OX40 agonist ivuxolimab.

CDR3 in amino acids: CASSLAGNNSPLHF. In DNA, the CDR3 is TGTGCCAGCAGCTTAGCGGGAAATAATTCACCCCTCCACTTT. The V call is TRBV7-2, the J call TRBJ1-6; D gene uncertain. Trimming pared 0 bases from V and 5 bases from J, leaving 5 bases between. The CDR3 loop spans 14 amino acids. CDR1 and CDR2 from the germline V gene are SGHTA and FQGNSA.